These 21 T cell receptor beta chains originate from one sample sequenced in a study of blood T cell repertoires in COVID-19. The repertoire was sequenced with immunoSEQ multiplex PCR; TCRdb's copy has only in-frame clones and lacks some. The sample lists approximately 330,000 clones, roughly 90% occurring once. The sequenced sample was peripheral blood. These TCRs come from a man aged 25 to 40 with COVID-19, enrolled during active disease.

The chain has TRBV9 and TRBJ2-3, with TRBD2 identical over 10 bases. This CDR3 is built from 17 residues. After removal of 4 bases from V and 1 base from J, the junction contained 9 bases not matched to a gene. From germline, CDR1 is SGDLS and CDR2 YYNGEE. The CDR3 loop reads CASSLNHGLAGTDTQYF. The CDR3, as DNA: TGTGCCAGCAGCCTCAACCATGGACTAGCGGGCACAGATACGCAGTATTTT.

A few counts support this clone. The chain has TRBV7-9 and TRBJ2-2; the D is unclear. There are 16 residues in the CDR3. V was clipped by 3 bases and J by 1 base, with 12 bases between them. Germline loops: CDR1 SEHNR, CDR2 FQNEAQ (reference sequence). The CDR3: CASSFRTDRNTGELFF. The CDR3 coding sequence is TGTGCCAGCAGCTTTCGAACTGATAGGAACACCGGGGAGCTGTTTTTT.

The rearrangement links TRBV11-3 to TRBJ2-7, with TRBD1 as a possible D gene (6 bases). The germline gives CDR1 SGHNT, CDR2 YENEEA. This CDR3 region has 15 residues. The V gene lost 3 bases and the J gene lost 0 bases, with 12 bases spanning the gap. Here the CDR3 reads CASSLGAESSYEQYF. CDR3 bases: TGTGCCAGCAGCTTGGGGGCGGAGTCCTCCTACGAGCAGTACTTC.

The CDR3: CASSWRNTDTQYF. DNA of the CDR3: TGTGCCAGTAGTTGGCGGAACACAGATACGCAGTATTTT. V usage is TRBV19 and J usage is TRBJ2-3; D unresolved. The V end lost 5 bases, the J end lost 2 bases, and 8 bases lay between the germline ends. Germline CDR1 LNHDA, CDR2 SQIVND (reference sequence). This CDR3 comprises 13 residues.

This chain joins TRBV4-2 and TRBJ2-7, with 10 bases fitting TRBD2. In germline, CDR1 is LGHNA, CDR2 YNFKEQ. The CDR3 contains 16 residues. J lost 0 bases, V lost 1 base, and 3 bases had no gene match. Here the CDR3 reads CASSQASSGSSYEQYF. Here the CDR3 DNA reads TGTGCCAGCAGCCAAGCTTCTAGCGGGAGCTCCTACGAGCAGTACTTC.

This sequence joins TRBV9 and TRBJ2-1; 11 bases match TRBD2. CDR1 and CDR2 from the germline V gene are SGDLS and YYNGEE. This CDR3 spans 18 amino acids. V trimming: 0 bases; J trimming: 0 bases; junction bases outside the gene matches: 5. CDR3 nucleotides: TGTGCCAGCAGCGTAGATATAGCGGGAGGGAGCTCCTACAATGAGCAGTTCTTC. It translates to CASSVDIAGGSSYNEQFF.

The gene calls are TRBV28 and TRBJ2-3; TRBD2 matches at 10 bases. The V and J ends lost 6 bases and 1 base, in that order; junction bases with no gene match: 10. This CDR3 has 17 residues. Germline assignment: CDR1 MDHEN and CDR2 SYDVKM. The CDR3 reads CASRRTSGQIGTDTQYF. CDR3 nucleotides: TGTGCCAGCAGGCGGACTAGCGGTCAGATAGGCACAGATACGCAGTATTTT.

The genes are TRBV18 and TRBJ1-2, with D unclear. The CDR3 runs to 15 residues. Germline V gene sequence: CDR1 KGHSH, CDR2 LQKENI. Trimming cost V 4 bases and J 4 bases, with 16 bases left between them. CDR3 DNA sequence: TGTGCCAGCTCACGCTTAGAGGGCGCGAGCTATGGCTACACCTTC. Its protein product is CASSRLEGASYGYTF.

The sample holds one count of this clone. CDR3 in amino acids: CASSLGSIRDTQYF. The DNA of the CDR3 is TGTGCCAGCAGCTTGGGTTCTATACGGGATACGCAGTATTTT. This sequence joins TRBV5-6 and TRBJ2-3; D remains unclear. V was shortened by 0 bases and J by 6 bases, with 11 bases between the two germline ends. The germline gives CDR1 SGHDT, CDR2 YYEEEE. The CDR3 runs 14 residues.

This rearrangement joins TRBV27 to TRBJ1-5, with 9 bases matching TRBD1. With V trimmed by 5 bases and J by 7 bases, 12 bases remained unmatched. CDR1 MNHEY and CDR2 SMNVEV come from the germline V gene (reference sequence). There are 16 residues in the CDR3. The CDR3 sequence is CASSPILGTGKQPQHF. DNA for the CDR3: TGTGCCAGCAGTCCGATTTTGGGGACAGGGAAGCAGCCCCAGCATTTT.

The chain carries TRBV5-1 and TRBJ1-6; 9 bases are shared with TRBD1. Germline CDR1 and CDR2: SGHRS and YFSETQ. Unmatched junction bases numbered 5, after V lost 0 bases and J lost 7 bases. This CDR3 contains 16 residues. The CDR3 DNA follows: TGCGCCAGCAGCTTGGAACTGGGGACAGGGAATTCACCCCTCCACTTT. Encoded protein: CASSLELGTGNSPLHF.

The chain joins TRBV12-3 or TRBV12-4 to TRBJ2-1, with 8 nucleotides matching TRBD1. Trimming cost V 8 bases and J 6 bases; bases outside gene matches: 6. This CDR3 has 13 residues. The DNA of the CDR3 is TGTGCCAGCGGGGACAGGCGTTTCAATGAGCAGTTCTTC. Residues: CASGDRRFNEQFF.

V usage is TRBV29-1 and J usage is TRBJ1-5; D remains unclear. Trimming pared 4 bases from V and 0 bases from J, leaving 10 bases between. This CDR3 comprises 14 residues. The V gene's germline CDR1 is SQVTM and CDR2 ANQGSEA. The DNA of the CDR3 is TGCAGCGTTGCTGAGGGATATAGCAATCAGCCCCAGCATTTT. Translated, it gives CSVAEGYSNQPQHF. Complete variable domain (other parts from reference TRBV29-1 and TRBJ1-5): SAVISQKPSRDICQRGTSLTIQCQVDSQVTMMFWYRQQPGQSLTLIATANQGSEATYESGFVIDKFPISRPNLTFSTLTVSNMSPEDSSIYLCSVAEGYSNQPQHFGDGTRLSIL.

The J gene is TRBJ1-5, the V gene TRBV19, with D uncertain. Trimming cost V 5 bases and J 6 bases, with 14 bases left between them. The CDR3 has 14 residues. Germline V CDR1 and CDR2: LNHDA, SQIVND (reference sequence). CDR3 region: CASSPPGVVQPQHF. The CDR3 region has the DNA TGTGCCAGTAGTCCGCCCGGGGTAGTTCAGCCCCAGCATTTT.

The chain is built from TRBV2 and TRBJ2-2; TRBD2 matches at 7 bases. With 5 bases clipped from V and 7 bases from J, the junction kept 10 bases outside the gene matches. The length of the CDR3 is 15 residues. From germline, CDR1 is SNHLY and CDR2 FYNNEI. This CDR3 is CASSSTQRGGGELFF. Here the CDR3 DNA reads TGTGCCAGCAGTTCGACGCAGCGGGGTGGCGGGGAGCTGTTTTTT.

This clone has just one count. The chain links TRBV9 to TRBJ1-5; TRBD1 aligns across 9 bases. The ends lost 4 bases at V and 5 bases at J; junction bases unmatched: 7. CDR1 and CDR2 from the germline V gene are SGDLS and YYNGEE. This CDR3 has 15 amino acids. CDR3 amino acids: CASSPGGQGYQPQHF. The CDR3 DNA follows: TGTGCCAGCAGCCCTGGGGGACAGGGATATCAGCCCCAGCATTTT.

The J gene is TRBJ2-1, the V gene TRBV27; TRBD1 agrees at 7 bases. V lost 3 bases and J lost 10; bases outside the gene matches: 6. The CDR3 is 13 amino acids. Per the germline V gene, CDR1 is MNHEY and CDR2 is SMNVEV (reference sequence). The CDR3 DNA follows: TGTGCCAGCAGTTTCAGACAGGGTATCGAGCAGTTCTTC. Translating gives CASSFRQGIEQFF.

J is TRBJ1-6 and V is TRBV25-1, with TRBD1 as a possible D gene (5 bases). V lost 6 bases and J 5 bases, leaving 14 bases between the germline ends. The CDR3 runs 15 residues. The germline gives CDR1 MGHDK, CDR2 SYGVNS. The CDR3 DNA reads TGTGCCAGCAGGGACATTTTAGTCCATAATTCACCCCTCCACTTT. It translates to CASRDILVHNSPLHF.

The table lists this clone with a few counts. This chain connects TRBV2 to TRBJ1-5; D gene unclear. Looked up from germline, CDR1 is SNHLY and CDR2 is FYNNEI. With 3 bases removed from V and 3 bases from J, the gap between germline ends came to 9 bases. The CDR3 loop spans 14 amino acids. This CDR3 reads CASSEKGDNQPQHF. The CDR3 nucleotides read TGTGCCAGCAGTGAGAAGGGAGACAATCAGCCCCAGCATTTT.

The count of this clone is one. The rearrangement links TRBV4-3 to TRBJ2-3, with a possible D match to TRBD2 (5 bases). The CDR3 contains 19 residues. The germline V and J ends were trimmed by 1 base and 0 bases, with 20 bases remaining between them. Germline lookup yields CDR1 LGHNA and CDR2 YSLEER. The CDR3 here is CASSQGLTYPPSSTDTQYF. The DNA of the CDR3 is TGCGCCAGCAGCCAAGGACTAACCTACCCCCCTAGCAGCACAGATACGCAGTATTTT.

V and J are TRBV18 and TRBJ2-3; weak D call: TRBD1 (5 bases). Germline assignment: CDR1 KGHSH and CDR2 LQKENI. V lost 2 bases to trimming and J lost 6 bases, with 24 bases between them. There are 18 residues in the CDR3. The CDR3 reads CASSPDWGGGSAVDTQYF. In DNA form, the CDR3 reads TGTGCCAGCTCACCAGACTGGGGCGGCGGTTCGGCCGTCGATACGCAGTATTTT.